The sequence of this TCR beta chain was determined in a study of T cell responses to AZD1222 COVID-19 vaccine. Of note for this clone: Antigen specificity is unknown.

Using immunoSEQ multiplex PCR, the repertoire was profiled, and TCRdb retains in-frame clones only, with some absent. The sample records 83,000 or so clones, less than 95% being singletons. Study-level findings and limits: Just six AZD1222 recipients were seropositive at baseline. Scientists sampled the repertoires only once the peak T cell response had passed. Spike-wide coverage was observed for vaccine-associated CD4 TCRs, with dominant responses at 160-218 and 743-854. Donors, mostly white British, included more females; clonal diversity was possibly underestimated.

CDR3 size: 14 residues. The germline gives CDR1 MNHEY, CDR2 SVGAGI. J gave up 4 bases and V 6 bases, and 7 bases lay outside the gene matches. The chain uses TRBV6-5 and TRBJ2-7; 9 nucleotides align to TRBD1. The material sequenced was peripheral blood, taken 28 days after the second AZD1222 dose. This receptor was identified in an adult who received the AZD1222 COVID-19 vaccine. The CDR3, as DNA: TGTGCCAGCAGCCACCGGGACAGGGTATACGAGCAGTACTTC. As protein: CASSHRDRVYEQYF.